This paragraph reports one T cell receptor (beta chain). This clonotype appeared many times. This receptor's antigen is unknown. No quality values exist for individual bases; no much larger clone is one base distant. These data come from a study of CD8 T cells in ankylosing spondylitis (dated by TCRdb to 2017 to 2019). Regarding the study in general: To find TCR variants linked to disease, the study profiled T cell receptor beta repertoires in ankylosing spondylitis patients and healthy donors. The full study cohort was made up of 25 to 30 ankylosing spondylitis patients and roughly 100 healthy donors. Peripheral blood was sampled, and synovial fluid was additionally collected from ankylosing spondylitis patients.

What the research found in general, with its limitations: A TCR beta motif of 8 or 9 highly homologous amino acid variants appeared characteristic of blood from ankylosing spondylitis patients. The disease-linked clones were reported as significantly enriched in matched synovial fluid samples from ankylosing spondylitis patients. Some motif variants were previously reported in synovial fluid and blood of reactive arthritis patients, suggesting common disease-initiation mechanisms. The disease-linked clones showed a CD8+ phenotype and occurred at relatively low frequencies in peripheral blood.

Sequenced on an Illumina HiSeq 2500. Quantitative 5'-RACE with molecular barcodes was the method used to prepare the TCR beta libraries. On the authors' methods: To identify disease-linked TCR variants, a new computational method was used, one built on a probabilistic model of VDJ rearrangement. Starting from the raw public reads, TCRdb applied fastp trimming at Q25, assembled clones with MiXCR and retained in-frame beta chains. Rows with a matching CDR3 protein are joined into one entry that keeps the most common DNA and genes. These V and J calls originate from TCRdb's pipeline instead of the authors' own analysis. Recorded for this sample are 700,000 to 1,000,000 distinct CDR3 sequences; about an eighth of them occurred a single time. The ten largest clones take up 0.45% to 0.6% of the sample. Counted from cysteine to phenylalanine, this CDR3 has 14 amino acids. The only DNA kept is the CDR3, 42 bases in frame from the first base. V is shortened by 1 base, J by 2 bases, and the region joining them spans 6 bases.

This sequence uses TRBV12-3 or TRBV12-4 and TRBJ1-5; a confident D gene designation cannot be given. The TCR sequence derives from a male donor with ankylosing spondylitis. Sequencing used blood, either unsorted or a sorted T cell fraction (not recorded which). The CDR3 has the sequence CASSLGQGNQPQHF. The nucleotide sequence reads TGTGCCAGCAGTTTAGGCCAGGGCAATCAGCCCCAGCATTTT.